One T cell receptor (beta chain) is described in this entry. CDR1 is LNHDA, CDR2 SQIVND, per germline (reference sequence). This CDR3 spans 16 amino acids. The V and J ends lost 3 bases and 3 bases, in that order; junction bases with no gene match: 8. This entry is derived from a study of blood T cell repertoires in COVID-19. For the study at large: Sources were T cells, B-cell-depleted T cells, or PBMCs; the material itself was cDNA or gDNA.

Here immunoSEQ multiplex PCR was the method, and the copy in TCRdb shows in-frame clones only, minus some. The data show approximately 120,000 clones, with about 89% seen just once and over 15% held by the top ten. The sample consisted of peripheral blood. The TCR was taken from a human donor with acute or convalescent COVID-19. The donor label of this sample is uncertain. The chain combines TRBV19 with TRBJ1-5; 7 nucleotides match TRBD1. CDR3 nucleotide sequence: TGTGCCAGTAGTATTGGTGACAGGGACCTCAATCAGCCCCAGCATTTT. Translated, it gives CASSIGDRDLNQPQHF.